This T cell receptor (beta chain) emerged from a study of CD8+ T cells in alopecia areata. Study context: Treated individuals took tofacitinib by mouth, 5 to 10 mg twice daily.

Sample treatment: oral pan-JAK inhibitor, 5-10 mg twice daily. Collection of lesional scalp punch biopsies and peripheral blood was performed in alopecia areata patients. The CDR3 runs to 16 residues. Looked up from germline, CDR1 is SNHLY and CDR2 is FYNNEI. Unmatched junction bases numbered 7, after V lost 6 bases and J lost 1 base. Extracted from the samples, RNA was reverse transcribed into cDNA to serve as the sequencing template. The method was immunoSEQ multiplex PCR; TCRdb's version includes in-frame clones alone and lacks a portion of them. The data contain 5,600 or so clones, about 71% of them seen just once; the ten biggest clones take up 10% to 15%.

J is TRBJ2-1 and V is TRBV2; TRBD2 matches 9 bases. The TCR was taken from a human donor with alopecia areata. This sample comprised skin, obtained at week 24, from a patient treated with tofacitinib. The CDR3 DNA is TGTGCCAGCAGGGCCAGGACTAGCGTGTCCTACAATGAGCAGTTCTTC. Translated: CASRARTSVSYNEQFF.